This T cell receptor (beta chain) was recorded in a study of cytotoxic CD8 clonotypes in ibrutinib-treated CLL. Study overall: Mean yields were around 250,000 productive templates and 90,000 to 95,000 productive rearrangements per sample.

Target depth was 1 in 200,000 to 1 in 1 million T cells, about 10x per clonotype. The protocol was immunoSEQ multiplex PCR, while the TCRdb copy is restricted to in-frame clones and leaves out a portion. Seen here are hundreds of thousands of clones, 70% observed once, and the top ten hold more than 4.5%. Cryopreserved PBMCs provided 2 to 2.5 micrograms of genomic DNA for the TCR beta libraries. V was clipped by 1 base and J by 5 bases; unmatched bases: 3. The CDR3 loop spans 15 amino acids. Germline CDR1 and CDR2: LGHNA and YSLEER. Study-level findings and limits: Researchers report that baseline clonality outpaced age-matched healthy donors and tracked circulating CD8+ T-cell counts.

In this sample, this clone turned up a few times. As yet, its antigen is unknown. The rearrangement uses TRBV4-3 and TRBJ1-5; 9 nucleotides agree with TRBD1. Sequenced material: PBMCs, taken after 12 months of ibrutinib treatment. This TCR was recovered from a human donor with chronic lymphocytic leukemia. The CDR3 DNA reads TGCGCCAGCAGCCAAGGTTACAGGGGGCATCAGCCCCAGCATTTT. Residues: CASSQGYRGHQPQHF.